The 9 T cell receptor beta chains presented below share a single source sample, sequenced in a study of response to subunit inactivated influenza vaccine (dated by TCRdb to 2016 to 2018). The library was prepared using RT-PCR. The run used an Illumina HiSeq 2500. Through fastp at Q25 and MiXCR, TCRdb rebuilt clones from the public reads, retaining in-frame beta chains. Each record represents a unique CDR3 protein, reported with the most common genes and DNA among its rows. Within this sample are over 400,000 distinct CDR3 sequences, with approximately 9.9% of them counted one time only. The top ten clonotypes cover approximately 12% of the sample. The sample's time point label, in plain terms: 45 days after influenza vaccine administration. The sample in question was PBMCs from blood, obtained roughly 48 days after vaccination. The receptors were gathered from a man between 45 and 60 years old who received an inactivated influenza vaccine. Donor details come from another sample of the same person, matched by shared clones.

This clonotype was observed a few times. The DNA for the CDR3 is TGTGCCAGCAGCGGAGGGACTCCTGGCACCGGGGAGCTGTTTTTT. This codes for CASSGGTPGTGELFF. The chain combines TRBV9 with TRBJ2-2; maybe TRBD2 (6 bases). Germline lookup yields CDR1 SGDLS and CDR2 YYNGEE. The CDR3 has 15 residues. The V end lost 3 bases, the J end lost 4 bases, and 13 bases lay between the germline ends.

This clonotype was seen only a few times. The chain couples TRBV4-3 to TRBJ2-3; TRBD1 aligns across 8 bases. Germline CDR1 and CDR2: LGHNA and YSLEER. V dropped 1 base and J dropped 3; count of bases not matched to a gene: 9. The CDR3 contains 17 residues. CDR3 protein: CASSQAFQDRETDTQYF. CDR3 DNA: TGCGCCAGCAGCCAAGCCTTCCAGGACAGGGAGACAGATACGCAGTATTTT.

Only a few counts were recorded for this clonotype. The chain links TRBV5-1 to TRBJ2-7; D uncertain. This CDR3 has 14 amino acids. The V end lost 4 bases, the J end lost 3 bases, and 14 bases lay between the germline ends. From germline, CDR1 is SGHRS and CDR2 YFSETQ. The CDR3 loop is CASSPFGQNYEQYF. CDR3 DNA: TGCGCCAGCAGCCCTTTCGGGCAGAACTACGAGCAGTACTTC.

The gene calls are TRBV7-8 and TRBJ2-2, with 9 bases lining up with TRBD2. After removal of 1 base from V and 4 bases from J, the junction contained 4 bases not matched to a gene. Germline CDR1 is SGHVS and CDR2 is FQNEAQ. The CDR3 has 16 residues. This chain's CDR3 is CASSLVGGRGTGELFF. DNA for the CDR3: TGTGCCAGCAGCTTAGTAGGCGGGAGGGGCACCGGGGAGCTGTTTTTT.

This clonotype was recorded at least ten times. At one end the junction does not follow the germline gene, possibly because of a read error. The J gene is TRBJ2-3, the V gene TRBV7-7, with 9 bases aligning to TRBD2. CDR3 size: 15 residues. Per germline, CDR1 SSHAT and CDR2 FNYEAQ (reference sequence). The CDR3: CASSLGLASTDTQYF. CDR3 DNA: TGTGCTAGCAGTCTGGGACTAGCTAGCACAGATACGCAGTATTTT.

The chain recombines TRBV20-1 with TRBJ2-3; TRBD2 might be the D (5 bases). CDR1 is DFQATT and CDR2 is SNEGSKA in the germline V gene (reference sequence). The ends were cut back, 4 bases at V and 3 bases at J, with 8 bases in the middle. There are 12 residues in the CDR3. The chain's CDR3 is CSATPGTDTQYF. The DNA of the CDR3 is TGCAGTGCTACCCCGGGGACAGATACGCAGTATTTT.

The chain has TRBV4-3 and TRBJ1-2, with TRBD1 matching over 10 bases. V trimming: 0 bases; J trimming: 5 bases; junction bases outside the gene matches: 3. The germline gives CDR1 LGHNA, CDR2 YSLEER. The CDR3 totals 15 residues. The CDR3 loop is CASSQDTDRGYGYTF. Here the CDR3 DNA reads TGCGCCAGCAGCCAAGATACGGACAGGGGGTATGGCTACACCTTC.

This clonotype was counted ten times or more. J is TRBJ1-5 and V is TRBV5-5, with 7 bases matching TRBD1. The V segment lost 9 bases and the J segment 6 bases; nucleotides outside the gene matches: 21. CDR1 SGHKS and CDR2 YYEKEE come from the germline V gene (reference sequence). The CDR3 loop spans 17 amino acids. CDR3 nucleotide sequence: TGTGCCATCAAACCGGGACAGTCCCGTCGAGTCTGTCAGCCCCAGCATTTT. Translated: CAIKPGQSRRVCQPQHF.

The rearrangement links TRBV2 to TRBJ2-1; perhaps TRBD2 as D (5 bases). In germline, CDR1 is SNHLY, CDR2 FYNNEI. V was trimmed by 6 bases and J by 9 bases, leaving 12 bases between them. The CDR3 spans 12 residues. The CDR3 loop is CASRDSVGEQFF. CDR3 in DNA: TGTGCCAGCAGAGATAGCGTTGGTGAGCAGTTCTTC.